This T cell receptor beta chain was captured in a study of shared T cell receptors in the human thymus. Data came from immunoSEQ multiplex PCR; TCRdb stores just in-frame clones and leaves some out. The sample lists some 660,000 clones, approximately 89% occurring once. These data also featured in a second study, about human thymus T cells.

The specimen sequenced was thymocytes. The sequence was collected from a boy under two years old with a congenital heart defect.

The CDR3 protein is CASSPRGGGVGEQYF. CDR3 in DNA: TGTGCCAGCAGCCCCCGAGGGGGCGGGGTCGGCGAGCAGTACTTC. The rearrangement uses TRBV7-9 and TRBJ2-7; D possibly corresponds to TRBD1 (7 bases). The germline gives CDR1 SEHNR, CDR2 FQNEAQ (reference sequence). The CDR3 runs to 15 residues. V was trimmed by 5 bases and J by 6 bases, leaving 20 bases between them.